This TCR beta chain was recovered during a study of early T cells in non-severe SARS-CoV-2 infection. Background on the study: Sequencing was performed on bulk RNA from unsorted whole blood, leaving chains unpaired. Study-level results: Private and CD4 specificities were missed by VDJdb matching, which favored anti-spike CD8 responses.

Each cDNA molecule carried a unique molecular identifier. One entry per CDR3 protein, called by TCRdb with MiXCR from the 5' RACE reads. Seen here are tens of thousands of distinct CDR3 sequences, about 10% observed once, and the top ten hold roughly 3%. This clonotype was observed many times. Its matching antigen is unknown. With 4 bases clipped from V and 5 bases from J, the junction kept 5 bases outside the gene matches. Germline V gives CDR1 SGHKS, CDR2 YYEKEE (reference sequence). There are 14 residues in the CDR3. This chain links TRBV5-5 with TRBJ1-4; 7 positions agree with TRBD1. The source was whole blood, collected at baseline. The clonotype originates from an adult who was a healthcare worker with PCR-confirmed SARS-CoV-2 infection or an uninfected control (not recorded which). CDR3 DNA sequence: TGTGCCAGCAGCCCCGGGACAGAGAATGAAAAACTGTTTTTT. Translating it yields CASSPGTENEKLFF. Drawing the rest from reference TRBV5-5 and TRBJ1-4, the complete variable domain is DAGVTQSPTHLIKTRGQQVTLRCSPISGHKSVSWYQQVLGQGPQFIFQYYEKEERGRGNFPDRFSARQFPNYSSELNVNALLLGDSALYLCASSPGTENEKLFFGSGTQLSVL.